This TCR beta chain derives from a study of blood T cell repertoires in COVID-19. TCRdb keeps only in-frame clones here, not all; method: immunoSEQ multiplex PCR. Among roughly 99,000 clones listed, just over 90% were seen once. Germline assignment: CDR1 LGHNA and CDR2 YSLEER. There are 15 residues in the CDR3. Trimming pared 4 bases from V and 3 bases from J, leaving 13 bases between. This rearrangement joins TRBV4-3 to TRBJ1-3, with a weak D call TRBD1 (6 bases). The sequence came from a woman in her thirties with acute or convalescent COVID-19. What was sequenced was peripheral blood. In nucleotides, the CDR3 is TGCGCCAGCAGCCTAAAGGACAGCATTGGAAACACCATATATTTT. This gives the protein CASSLKDSIGNTIYF.